This entry describes one TCR beta chain. Its cognate antigen is unknown. The data stem from a study of shared clonotypes between healthy human individuals. Sequencing was performed with immunoSEQ multiplex PCR; in TCRdb, only in-frame clones are kept and a portion is missing. The sample contains more than 2,000,000 clones, approximately 92% of which appear only once. This CDR3 spans 14 amino acids. Germline lookup yields CDR1 SNHLY and CDR2 FYNNEI. Germline trimming cut 10 bases from V and 8 bases from J; bases unmatched to any gene: 11. Each donor was a Caucasian adult residing in Nashville, Tennessee. Broader study findings: Generation probabilities of non-shared clonotypes were lower (relative to those shared by all four donors). Clonotype sharing across a few donors was observed for roughly 5% of naive CD4 clonotypes. Larger estimated richness was generally recorded for naive subsets relative to memory subsets.

The V gene is TRBV2, the J gene TRBJ1-6; 7 bases map to TRBD1. The material sequenced was naive CD4+ T cells sorted from blood. Indicated subset: CD45RA+ positively selected. This clonotype was sampled from a man younger than 30 in good health. CDR3 protein: CATMTGFMDSPLHF. As DNA, the CDR3 is TGTGCCACCATGACAGGGTTTATGGATTCACCCCTCCACTTT.